Here is one T cell receptor beta chain with its context. This entry is derived from a study of T cell changes during pregnancy in multiple sclerosis. The CDR3 has 16 residues. Germline V lookup: CDR1 MNHNS, CDR2 SASEGT. V was clipped by 3 bases and J by 6 bases; unmatched bases: 11. TCRdb's copy holds only in-frame clones and misses some; the assay was immunoSEQ multiplex PCR. The sample records about 68,000 clones, about nine tenths being singletons. The sample consisted of peripheral blood, taken in the third trimester of pregnancy. This chain connects TRBV6-1 to TRBJ2-1; the match to TRBD1 covers 7 bases. This TCR came from a female donor with multiple sclerosis, enrolled in a pregnancy study. The CDR3 nucleotides read TGTGCCAGCAGTGAGCTTCCGGGACAGCTAATCAATGAGCAGTTCTTC. The encoded protein is CASSELPGQLINEQFF.